A selection of T cell receptor beta chains follows, all from one sample in a study of molecular identifiers for immune sequencing clone quantification. TCRdb passed the PCR reads through MiXCR, listing each CDR3 protein once. The sample carries about 54,000 distinct CDR3 sequences, approximately 25% recorded once. Sequences were obtained from naive CD8+ T cells from blood, with Jurkat cell RNA spiked in. The receptors here all came from a human donor in good health. Some libraries in this study had Jurkat cell RNA spiked in. Each CDR3 is given with its conserved first and last residue. The D gene is left open where the match is weak. Size values are once, few and many counts, or a class for expanded clones, and some rows have none.

j_call: TRBJ2-1
clone_size: .
v_call: TRBV5-8
d_call: .
cdr3_nt: TGTGCCAGCAGCTTACAGGGCAATGAGCAGTTCTTC
cdr3_aa: CASSLQGNEQFF

j_call: TRBJ2-7
clone_size: many
v_call: TRBV9
d_call: TRBD1
cdr3_nt: TGTGCCAGCAGCGTTGGGACAGGGGGCGCCGAGCAGTACTTC
cdr3_aa: CASSVGTGGAEQYF

j_call: TRBJ2-5
clone_size: many
v_call: TRBV4-1
d_call: TRBD2
cdr3_nt: TGCGCCAGCAGCCACGGCGCTACTAGCGGGAAAGAGACCCAGTACTTC
cdr3_aa: CASSHGATSGKETQYF

j_call: TRBJ1-5
clone_size: many
v_call: TRBV7-2
d_call: .
cdr3_nt: TGTGCCAGCAGCTTATGGAGTAGCAATCAGCCCCAGCATTTT
cdr3_aa: CASSLWSSNQPQHF

j_call: TRBJ2-2
clone_size: many
v_call: TRBV9
d_call: TRBD1
cdr3_nt: TGTGCCAGCAGCGCGGACAGGGGCCCCGGGGAGCTGTTTTTT
cdr3_aa: CASSADRGPGELFF

j_call: TRBJ2-7
clone_size: many
v_call: TRBV5-1
d_call: .
cdr3_nt: TGCGCCAGCAGCCTGAATACCGGGTCCACCTACGAGCAGTACTTC
cdr3_aa: CASSLNTGSTYEQYF

j_call: TRBJ2-3
clone_size: many
v_call: TRBV20-1
d_call: .
cdr3_nt: TGCAGTGCTAGGATTCGAGAGACTAGCACAGATACGCAGTATTTT
cdr3_aa: CSARIRETSTDTQYF

j_call: TRBJ2-1
clone_size: many
v_call: TRBV11-3
d_call: TRBD2
cdr3_nt: TGTGCCAGCAGCTTAGCCGGGAGGCCGATCTATGAGCAGTTCTTC
cdr3_aa: CASSLAGRPIYEQFF

j_call: TRBJ2-3
clone_size: few
v_call: TRBV2
d_call: .
cdr3_nt: TGTGCCAGCAGTGAAGACCTCCAGGGGGGCGTCACAGATACGCAGTATTTT
cdr3_aa: CASSEDLQGGVTDTQYF

j_call: TRBJ2-1
clone_size: few
v_call: TRBV6-2/TRBV6-3
d_call: .
cdr3_nt: TGTGCCAGCAGTTTGGGTCCGGGCGGAGTAGTATACAATGAGCAGTTCTTC
cdr3_aa: CASSLGPGGVVYNEQFF

j_call: TRBJ2-5
clone_size: many
v_call: TRBV9
d_call: .
cdr3_nt: TGTGCCAGCAGCGACCCCGTATCCCAGACCCAGTACTTC
cdr3_aa: CASSDPVSQTQYF

j_call: TRBJ1-1
clone_size: few
v_call: TRBV7-9
d_call: .
cdr3_nt: TGTGCCAGCAGCCAAATAGGGGCAGTTGAAGCTTTCTTT
cdr3_aa: CASSQIGAVEAFF

j_call: TRBJ2-7
clone_size: .
v_call: TRBV6-5
d_call: .
cdr3_nt: TGTGCCAGCAGATCTAGATGGGGTTTTGACGAGCAGTACTTC
cdr3_aa: CASRSRWGFDEQYF

j_call: TRBJ2-7
clone_size: many
v_call: TRBV28
d_call: .
cdr3_nt: TGTGCCAGCAGTTTTGCGGGATATCGCGAGCAGTACTTC
cdr3_aa: CASSFAGYREQYF

j_call: TRBJ1-4
clone_size: few
v_call: TRBV15
d_call: .
cdr3_nt: TGTGCCACCAGCAGAGGCCGGGGAGGAGTTAATGAAAAACTGTTTTTT
cdr3_aa: CATSRGRGGVNEKLFF

j_call: TRBJ2-3
clone_size: many
v_call: TRBV7-9
d_call: TRBD2
cdr3_nt: TGTGCCAGCAGCTTACTTCTAGCGGGGAGGACAGATACGCAGTATTTT
cdr3_aa: CASSLLLAGRTDTQYF

j_call: TRBJ2-2
clone_size: many
v_call: TRBV11-2
d_call: .
cdr3_nt: TGTGCCAGCGGGCTGGGGGATAGCGGTTACACCGGGGAGCTGTTTTTT
cdr3_aa: CASGLGDSGYTGELFF

j_call: TRBJ1-1
clone_size: .
v_call: TRBV20-1
d_call: .
cdr3_nt: TGCAGTGCTACCGACTCAGTAGGTAACACTGAAGCTTTCTTT
cdr3_aa: CSATDSVGNTEAFF

j_call: TRBJ2-3
clone_size: many
v_call: TRBV4-1
d_call: TRBD1
cdr3_nt: TGCGCCAGCAGCCAGACCCGGGACAGGCAGTATTTT
cdr3_aa: CASSQTRDRQYF

j_call: TRBJ2-5
clone_size: many
v_call: TRBV4-3
d_call: TRBD1
cdr3_nt: TGCGCCAGCAGCCAAGATTTCGACAGGGGGGGGGAGACCCAGTACTTC
cdr3_aa: CASSQDFDRGGETQYF

j_call: TRBJ2-7
clone_size: many
v_call: TRBV20-1
d_call: TRBD2
cdr3_nt: TGCAGTGTCCGTGGGCTAGCGGGAGTATCGGCCTACGAGCAGTACTTC
cdr3_aa: CSVRGLAGVSAYEQYF

j_call: TRBJ2-5
clone_size: few
v_call: TRBV6-1
d_call: .
cdr3_nt: TGTGCCAGCAGCGCCGGGCCAAAAGAGACCCAGTACTTC
cdr3_aa: CASSAGPKETQYF

j_call: TRBJ1-3
clone_size: many
v_call: TRBV6-1
d_call: .
cdr3_nt: TGTGCCAGCAGTGAAAGGTCGGTCTTAATCATGAACTCTGGAAACACCATATATTTT
cdr3_aa: CASSERSVLIMNSGNTIYF

j_call: TRBJ2-5
clone_size: many
v_call: TRBV7-9
d_call: .
cdr3_nt: TGTGCCAGCAGCTTAGAAGTCAGTCGGCTCCAGAACGCGGGGACCCAGTACTTC
cdr3_aa: CASSLEVSRLQNAGTQYF

j_call: TRBJ2-7
clone_size: many
v_call: TRBV6-5
d_call: TRBD2
cdr3_nt: TGTGCCAGCAGTAGAGGGAGGGAGCTGGGGTACGAGCAGTACTTC
cdr3_aa: CASSRGRELGYEQYF

j_call: TRBJ2-3
clone_size: many
v_call: TRBV20-1
d_call: TRBD2
cdr3_nt: TGCAGTGCTAGAGGGGCTAGCGGGAGCTGGACAGATACGCAGTATTTT
cdr3_aa: CSARGASGSWTDTQYF

j_call: TRBJ2-5
clone_size: many
v_call: TRBV6-5
d_call: .
cdr3_nt: TGTGCCAGCAGTCCCCCCGGAGAGGGAGAGACCCAGTACTTC
cdr3_aa: CASSPPGEGETQYF

j_call: TRBJ1-1
clone_size: many
v_call: TRBV30
d_call: TRBD1
cdr3_nt: TGTGCCTGGAGGGACGGGACAGGGCAACCTGAAGCTTTCTTT
cdr3_aa: CAWRDGTGQPEAFF

j_call: TRBJ2-7
clone_size: .
v_call: TRBV7-8
d_call: TRBD1
cdr3_nt: TGTGCCAGCAGCTTCCCAGGGGGCTACGAGCAGTACTTC
cdr3_aa: CASSFPGGYEQYF

j_call: TRBJ2-5
clone_size: few
v_call: TRBV29-1
d_call: TRBD1
cdr3_nt: TGCAGCGTTGAAGATGGGACAGGGGGCCGTGCTGAGACCCAGTACTTC
cdr3_aa: CSVEDGTGGRAETQYF

j_call: TRBJ2-7
clone_size: many
v_call: TRBV6-6
d_call: .
cdr3_nt: TGTGCCAGCAGTTACTATGACAGGAAAGGGGGCTACGAGCAGTACTTC
cdr3_aa: CASSYYDRKGGYEQYF

j_call: TRBJ2-2
clone_size: .
v_call: TRBV19
d_call: TRBD1
cdr3_nt: TGTGCCAGTAGTCTTGGACAGGGCTTCACCGGGGAGCTGTTTTTT
cdr3_aa: CASSLGQGFTGELFF

j_call: TRBJ2-3
clone_size: .
v_call: TRBV13
d_call: TRBD2
cdr3_nt: TGTGCCAGCAGCGAACGGGCGGGAGGGGGCACAGATACGCAGTATTTT
cdr3_aa: CASSERAGGGTDTQYF

j_call: TRBJ2-2
clone_size: .
v_call: TRBV3-1
d_call: .
cdr3_nt: TGTGCCAGCAGCCAAGAGTCTAGGAACACCGGGGAGCTGTTTTTT
cdr3_aa: CASSQESRNTGELFF

j_call: TRBJ1-1
clone_size: .
v_call: TRBV4-3
d_call: .
cdr3_nt: TGCGCCAGCAGCCAAGAGGGGGGGCTTTCCACTGAAGCTTTCTTT
cdr3_aa: CASSQEGGLSTEAFF

j_call: TRBJ1-1
clone_size: few
v_call: TRBV13
d_call: .
cdr3_nt: TGTGCCAGCAGCTACGGACAGTTCGGAGGTACTGAAGCTTTCTTT
cdr3_aa: CASSYGQFGGTEAFF

j_call: TRBJ2-3
clone_size: few
v_call: TRBV3-1
d_call: TRBD2
cdr3_nt: TGTGCCAGCAGCCAAGGTCGGGCGGGAGGTGTCACAGATACGCAGTATTTT
cdr3_aa: CASSQGRAGGVTDTQYF

j_call: TRBJ2-2
clone_size: many
v_call: TRBV7-9
d_call: .
cdr3_nt: TGTGCCAGCAGCTTAGGTCTGGTAAACACCGGGGAGCTGTTTTTT
cdr3_aa: CASSLGLVNTGELFF

j_call: TRBJ2-7
clone_size: many
v_call: TRBV5-5
d_call: .
cdr3_nt: TGTGCCAGCAGCCCCGAAAGAGTCTACGAGCAGTACTTC
cdr3_aa: CASSPERVYEQYF

j_call: TRBJ2-7
clone_size: many
v_call: TRBV13
d_call: TRBD1
cdr3_nt: TGTGCCAGCAGCCCGGGACAGGAAAGCTCCTACGAGCAGTACTTC
cdr3_aa: CASSPGQESSYEQYF

j_call: TRBJ2-7
clone_size: many
v_call: TRBV4-1
d_call: .
cdr3_nt: TGCGCCAGCAGCCTGTCCCGGGACACCTCCTACGAGCAGTACTTC
cdr3_aa: CASSLSRDTSYEQYF

j_call: TRBJ1-5
clone_size: many
v_call: TRBV6-4
d_call: .
cdr3_nt: TGTGCCAGCAGTGGTCCCCTTTATCAGCCCCAGCATTTT
cdr3_aa: CASSGPLYQPQHF

j_call: TRBJ2-7
clone_size: many
v_call: TRBV7-2
d_call: TRBD2
cdr3_nt: TGTGCCAGCAGCTGGTTTCTAGCGGGAAGCTACGAGCAGTACTTC
cdr3_aa: CASSWFLAGSYEQYF

j_call: TRBJ2-2
clone_size: few
v_call: TRBV21-1
d_call: .
cdr3_nt: TGTGCCAGCAGCACGAGGGACAGACTAAACACCGGGGAGCTGTTTTTT
cdr3_aa: CASSTRDRLNTGELFF

j_call: TRBJ1-1
clone_size: few
v_call: TRBV12-3/TRBV12-4
d_call: .
cdr3_nt: TGTGCCAGCAGTTCTTGGGGTGAGGGGACTGAAGCTTTCTTT
cdr3_aa: CASSSWGEGTEAFF

j_call: TRBJ2-1
clone_size: few
v_call: TRBV12-3/TRBV12-4
d_call: TRBD1
cdr3_nt: TGTGCCAGCAGTGGGCCGGGACAGGGCTCCTACAATGAGCAGCTCTTC
cdr3_aa: CASSGPGQGSYNEQLF

j_call: TRBJ1-1
clone_size: many
v_call: TRBV13
d_call: TRBD1
cdr3_nt: TGTGCCAGCAGCCCGGGGACAGGGGCGAGCACTGAAGCTTTCTTT
cdr3_aa: CASSPGTGASTEAFF

j_call: TRBJ2-3
clone_size: many
v_call: TRBV27
d_call: TRBD2
cdr3_nt: TGTGCCAGCAGTTCCGGACTAGCGGAATACACAGATGCGCAGTATTTT
cdr3_aa: CASSSGLAEYTDAQYF

j_call: TRBJ2-2
clone_size: .
v_call: TRBV4-1
d_call: .
cdr3_nt: TGCGCCAGCGATAATGCCCCTGGCGGATCCGGGGAGCCGTTTTTT
cdr3_aa: CASDNAPGGSGEPFF

j_call: TRBJ1-2
clone_size: many
v_call: TRBV4-3
d_call: .
cdr3_nt: TGCGCCAGCAGCCAAGAAGTTGGGCAGACCTATGGCTACACCTTC
cdr3_aa: CASSQEVGQTYGYTF

j_call: TRBJ1-1
clone_size: many
v_call: TRBV27
d_call: .
cdr3_nt: TGTGCCAGCAGTGATAGTACAGGCGCCATAGAAGCTTTCTTT
cdr3_aa: CASSDSTGAIEAFF

j_call: TRBJ1-1
clone_size: few
v_call: TRBV6-1
d_call: .
cdr3_nt: TGTGCCAGCAGTGAAAGCCACGGGCGTTTTTTAAACACTGAAGCTTTCTTT
cdr3_aa: CASSESHGRFLNTEAFF

j_call: TRBJ1-5
clone_size: many
v_call: TRBV28
d_call: .
cdr3_nt: TGTGCCAGCAGCAGCCCTGGGACCGGTCATACGCAGCCCCAGCATTTT
cdr3_aa: CASSSPGTGHTQPQHF

j_call: TRBJ1-6
clone_size: few
v_call: TRBV2
d_call: .
cdr3_nt: TGTGCCAGCAGTGAAGCCAGGCCGGGCTTGGATTCACCCCTCCACTTT
cdr3_aa: CASSEARPGLDSPLHF